The 32 T cell receptor beta chains listed next were all sequenced from one sample in a study of OX40 agonist ivuxolimab in advanced cancers. The data were produced by immunoSEQ multiplex PCR, yet TCRdb's version contains in-frame clones alone and is incomplete. The table lists fewer than 50,000 clones, around 90% of them singletons, with around 15% in the top ten. Sample: CD4+ or CD8+ T cells sorted from blood, taken in a trial of the OX40 agonist ivuxolimab. These receptors originate from an adult with an advanced solid tumor such as melanoma, head and neck, liver or kidney cancer.

The chain couples TRBV27 to TRBJ2-1; D gene uncertain. The CDR3 loop spans 14 amino acids. Trimming took 4 bases from V and 8 from J, leaving 15 bases between them. CDR1 is MNHEY, CDR2 SMNVEV, per germline (reference sequence). CDR3 sequence (DNA): TGTGCCAGCAGTTCGGGCCCCTACCCCCATGAGCAGTTCTTC. Its translation is CASSSGPYPHEQFF.

The chain combines TRBV15 with TRBJ2-5, with 7 bases aligning to TRBD2. The V segment lost 8 bases and the J segment 2 bases; nucleotides outside the gene matches: 11. This CDR3 is 15 amino acids long. The germline CDR1 and CDR2 sequences are LNHNV and YYDKDF (reference sequence). This CDR3 is CATGGSGTWQETQYF. The CDR3, as DNA: TGTGCCACCGGGGGGAGCGGGACGTGGCAAGAGACCCAGTACTTC.

V usage is TRBV6-1 and J usage is TRBJ2-2; 9 positions match TRBD1. CDR1 MNHNS and CDR2 SASEGT come from the germline V gene. Trimming removed 2 bases from V and 1 base from J; junction bases left unmatched: 23. The CDR3 is 23 residues long. CDR3 in amino acids: CASSEFPRDRPVPGQGNTGELFF. The CDR3, as DNA: TGTGCCAGCAGTGAATTTCCCCGAGACCGACCAGTGCCGGGACAGGGGAACACCGGGGAGCTGTTTTTT.

This chain links TRBV27 with TRBJ1-2; TRBD1 matches 9 bases. Germline CDR1 MNHEY, CDR2 SMNVEV (reference sequence). V shed 2 bases, J shed 8 bases, and the junction held 12 bases outside the gene matches. The CDR3 sequence is 16 residues long. The CDR3 sequence is CASSLSSDRGSYGYTF. CDR3 DNA: TGTGCCAGCAGTTTAAGCTCGGACAGGGGATCCTACGGCTACACCTTC.

The V and J genes are TRBV30 and TRBJ2-5; 11 bases match TRBD2. This CDR3 comprises 14 residues. Germline V gene lookup returns CDR1 GTSNPN and CDR2 SVGIG (reference sequence). The V gene end was trimmed by 3 bases and the J gene end by 6 bases; junction bases not matched to a gene: 6. For the CDR3, the DNA is TGTGCCTGGAGCCATAGCGGGAGGGCTAAGACCCAGTACTTC. It codes for CAWSHSGRAKTQYF. The complete variable domain, with remaining parts taken from reference TRBV30 and TRBJ2-5, reads SQTIHQWPATLVQPVGSPLSLECTVEGTSNPNLYWYRQAAGRGLQLLFYSVGIGQISSEVPQNLSASRPQDRQFILSSKKLLLSDSGFYLCAWSHSGRAKTQYFGPGTRLLVL.

V is TRBV6-5 and J is TRBJ1-5, with 11 nucleotides matching TRBD1. The CDR3 sequence is 14 residues long. J gave up 9 bases and V 6 bases, and 7 bases lay outside the gene matches. Germline loops: CDR1 MNHEY, CDR2 SVGAGI. The CDR3 loop is CASRRDRGKWPQHF. Here the CDR3 DNA reads TGTGCCAGCAGAAGGGACAGGGGGAAATGGCCCCAGCATTTT.

The CDR3 region is CASSQDSGILFF. CDR3 bases: TGCGCCAGCAGCCAAGATTCCGGGATACTGTTTTTT. V gene TRBV4-3 combines with J gene TRBJ1-4; D unresolved. The V and J ends lost 0 bases and 13 bases respectively, with 9 bases between them. The CDR3 loop spans 12 amino acids. The germline V gene has CDR1 LGHNA and CDR2 YSLEER.

The J gene is TRBJ2-7, the V gene TRBV28; 9 bases fit TRBD1. The length of the CDR3 is 13 residues. CDR1 and CDR2 (germline): MDHEN, SYDVKM. The V gene end was trimmed by 4 bases and the J gene end by 4 bases; junction bases not matched to a gene: 2. The CDR3 region is CASSSGTGYEQYF. CDR3 nucleotides: TGTGCCAGCAGTTCCGGGACAGGGTACGAGCAGTACTTC.

This chain uses TRBV7-3 with TRBJ2-3; no definite D call. Germline V gene data show CDR1 as SGHTA and CDR2 as FQGTGA. V lost 5 bases, J lost 6 bases, and 12 bases lay in between. CDR3 length: 13 residues. CDR3: CASSADPGDTQYF. CDR3 bases: TGTGCCAGCAGCGCGGACCCTGGGGATACGCAGTATTTT.

The chain uses TRBV30 and TRBJ2-1; 9 bases match TRBD1. The V gene end was trimmed by 3 bases and the J gene end by 3 bases; junction bases not matched to a gene: 9. The germline CDR1 and CDR2 sequences are GTSNPN and SVGIG (reference sequence). The CDR3 runs to 16 residues. This CDR3 reads CAWSLTGGRNYNEQFF. CDR3 sequence (DNA): TGTGCCTGGAGCCTTACAGGGGGCCGAAACTACAATGAGCAGTTCTTC.

This chain connects TRBV7-9 to TRBJ2-1; TRBD2 agrees at 9 bases. V was pared by 1 base and J by 10 bases, with 5 bases of the junction left unmatched. CDR1 and CDR2 from the germline V gene are SEHNR and FQNEAQ (reference sequence). The length of the CDR3 is 14 residues. The CDR3 here is CASSLGLAVGEQFF. The CDR3 bases are TGTGCCAGCAGCTTAGGACTAGCGGTGGGGGAGCAGTTCTTC.

This sequence joins TRBV4-1 and TRBJ1-2; 8 bases are shared with TRBD1. The V gene end was trimmed by 6 bases and the J gene end by 5 bases; junction bases not matched to a gene: 5. CDR1 is MGHRA, CDR2 YSYEKL, per germline. This CDR3 spans 13 amino acids. The CDR3 coding sequence is TGCGCCAGCAGACTTGGGACAGGTTATGGCTACACCTTC. Its translation: CASRLGTGYGYTF.

The rearrangement joins TRBV5-6 to TRBJ1-6; D is ambiguous. The CDR3 covers 17 residues. Deletions cut 4 bases from V and 7 bases from J, with 21 bases between. In germline, CDR1 is SGHDT, CDR2 YYEEEE. CDR3 nucleotides: TGTGCCAGCAGCGGGAGCCTTACGGAAGCCCAGAATTCACCCCTCCACTTT. This translates into CASSGSLTEAQNSPLHF.

The CDR3 DNA is TGCAGCGTTGGCTCTGGGGGGTTGGACTATGGCTACACCTTC. This gives the protein CSVGSGGLDYGYTF. The chain employs TRBV29-1 and TRBJ1-2, with D possibly TRBD1 on 5 matching bases. This CDR3 has 14 amino acids. Trimming removed 4 bases at V and 3 bases at J, with 15 bases between. Germline V gives CDR1 SQVTM, CDR2 ANQGSEA.

The rearrangement uses TRBV28 and TRBJ1-2; D not certain. This CDR3 has 13 residues. Germline loops: CDR1 MDHEN, CDR2 SYDVKM. Trimming shortened V by 2 bases and J by 4 bases, and 8 bases separated the two germline ends. This CDR3 is CASSLDEVYGYTF. CDR3 coding DNA: TGTGCCAGCAGTTTAGACGAAGTCTATGGCTACACCTTC.

V and J are TRBV11-2 and TRBJ1-5, with D uncertain. Per the germline V gene, CDR1 is SGHAT and CDR2 is FQNNGV. V was cut by 5 bases and J by 7 bases, with 9 bases left in between. The CDR3 spans 12 residues. The chain's CDR3 is CASSGGGQPQHF. The CDR3 bases are TGTGCCAGCAGCGGTGGAGGCCAGCCCCAGCATTTT. The entire variable domain, with the rest obtained from reference TRBV11-2 and TRBJ1-5, is as follows: EAGVAQSPRYKIIEKRQSVAFWCNPISGHATLYWYQQILGQGPKLLIQFQNNGVVDDSQLPKDRFSAERLKGVDSTLKIQPAKLEDSAVYLCASSGGGQPQHFGDGTRLSIL.

The rearrangement uses TRBV28 and TRBJ1-5; D is unresolved. This CDR3 has 14 amino acids. Trimming took off 5 bases at V and 2 bases at J, with 10 bases between the two ends. Germline V gene data show CDR1 as MDHEN and CDR2 as SYDVKM. For the CDR3, the DNA is TGTGCCAGCAGTCCCATTGGGGGCAATCAGCCCCAGCATTTT. This codes for CASSPIGGNQPQHF.

This chain's CDR3 is CASSQEVAGGGYEQFF. DNA for the CDR3: TGTGCCAGCAGCCAAGAAGTAGCGGGAGGCGGCTATGAGCAGTTCTTC. The gene calls are TRBV4-2 and TRBJ2-1; 10 nucleotides line up with TRBD2. The CDR3 contains 16 residues. Germline CDR1 and CDR2: LGHNA and YNFKEQ. V lost 0 bases, J lost 8 bases, and 7 bases stayed unmatched.

The gene calls are TRBV6-5 and TRBJ2-1; 7 nucleotides align to TRBD2. The CDR3 runs to 14 residues. V lost 5 bases, J lost 9 bases, and 10 bases stayed unmatched. Germline V gene lookup returns CDR1 MNHEY and CDR2 SVGAGI. The CDR3 DNA follows: TGTGCCAGCAGTCAATGGACTAGTTCTGTTGAGCAGTTCTTC. This translates into CASSQWTSSVEQFF.

In its sample, this clone was seen once. The chain is built from TRBV28 and TRBJ2-3, with D possibly TRBD2 on 5 matching bases. The V and J ends lost 8 bases and 0 bases respectively, with 15 bases between them. There are 15 residues in the CDR3. The V gene's germline CDR1 is MDHEN and CDR2 SYDVKM. The CDR3 nucleotides read TGTGCCAGCCCCCTCCCCGGGGAGAGCACAGATACGCAGTATTTT. Its protein is CASPLPGESTDTQYF.

The V gene is TRBV6-5, the J gene TRBJ2-7; possibly TRBD1 for D (6 bases). The CDR3 has 14 residues. Germline V lookup: CDR1 MNHEY, CDR2 SVGAGI. Trimming removed 6 bases from V and 7 bases from J, with 19 bases in between. The CDR3 bases are TGTGCCAGCAGCGACCTGGGGGCCGTTAGGGAGCAGTACTTC. Translation gives CASSDLGAVREQYF.

The chain has TRBV30 and TRBJ2-3; either TRBD1 or TRBD2 may supply D (6 bases each). Germline values: CDR1 GTSNPN, CDR2 SVGIG (reference sequence). The CDR3 loop spans 13 amino acids. V lost 7 bases, J lost 2 bases, and 13 bases lay in between. The CDR3 spells CASRGDLTDTQYF. DNA for the CDR3: TGTGCCTCAAGGGGGGACCTCACAGATACGCAGTATTTT. Full variable domain (missing parts from reference TRBV30 and TRBJ2-3): SQTIHQWPATLVQPVGSPLSLECTVEGTSNPNLYWYRQAAGRGLQLLFYSVGIGQISSEVPQNLSASRPQDRQFILSSKKLLLSDSGFYLCASRGDLTDTQYFGPGTRLTVL.

This rearrangement joins TRBV27 to TRBJ2-7; unclear D gene. V lost 2 bases and J 2 bases, leaving 10 bases between the germline ends. Per the germline V gene, CDR1 is MNHEY and CDR2 is SMNVEV (reference sequence). The CDR3 is 14 amino acids. CDR3 DNA: TGTGCCAGCAGTTTAGCGATTGGCCCCTACGAGCAGTACTTC. Its protein is CASSLAIGPYEQYF.

The chain links TRBV21-1 to TRBJ1-5; the tabulated D call, TRBD1, remains unverified against the DNA. TRBV21-1 corresponds to a pseudogene. The length of the CDR3 is 14 residues. The CDR3 DNA sequence: TGTGCCAGCAGCAAAAAACAGGGGTCTGAGCCCCAGCATTTT. This encodes CASSKKQGSEPQHF.

The rearrangement uses TRBV6-1 and TRBJ2-2, with D possibly being TRBD1 (6 bases). The CDR3 spans 13 residues. The V and J ends lost 2 bases and 9 bases respectively, with 10 bases between them. The V gene's germline CDR1 is MNHNS and CDR2 SASEGT. DNA for the CDR3: TGTGCCAGCAGTGAACCAGGACAGTGGGAGCTGTTTTTT. Encoded protein: CASSEPGQWELFF.

This clone was recorded a few times. The V gene is TRBV29-1, the J gene TRBJ2-7, with 9 nucleotides matching TRBD2. CDR1 and CDR2 from the germline V gene are SQVTM and ANQGSEA. The CDR3 is 16 residues long. Losses at the gene ends were 7 bases for V and 0 bases for J; bases not matched to a gene: 13. Written as DNA, the CDR3 is TGCAGCGCCGCGGGGGCTAGCGGGGCTCCCTCCTACGAGCAGTACTTC. Translation gives CSAAGASGAPSYEQYF.

The chain joins TRBV28 to TRBJ1-2, with D perhaps matching TRBD1 (5 bases). V lost 5 bases to trimming and J lost 3 bases, with 13 bases between them. This CDR3 has 14 residues. Germline values: CDR1 MDHEN, CDR2 SYDVKM. CDR3 sequence reads: CASSPPGQHYGYTF. The CDR3, as DNA: TGTGCCAGCAGTCCCCCGGGGCAGCACTATGGCTACACCTTC.

The V gene is TRBV11-2, the J gene TRBJ1-2, with a tentative D call TRBD1 (5 bases). V dropped 3 bases and J dropped 0 bases, with 11 bases sitting between them. Germline V lookup: CDR1 SGHAT, CDR2 FQNNGV. The CDR3 has 15 amino acids. CDR3 in DNA: TGTGCCAGCAGCTTGGGACGGAACTCTAACTATGGCTACACCTTC. Protein product: CASSLGRNSNYGYTF.

The count of this clone is one. The rearrangement links TRBV27 to TRBJ2-7; tentatively, D is TRBD2 (6 bases). The germline V gene has CDR1 MNHEY and CDR2 SMNVEV (reference sequence). The germline V and J ends were trimmed by 2 bases and 1 base, with 12 bases remaining between them. This CDR3 comprises 15 residues. CDR3 sequence: CASSLLGSRSYEQYF. The DNA of the CDR3 is TGTGCCAGCAGTTTACTCGGGAGTCGGTCCTACGAGCAGTACTTC.

Points on this clone: Relative to the germline gene, one junction end is altered; a read error may explain this. The V call is TRBV6-5, the J call TRBJ2-7, with TRBD1 matching 7 bases. Germline values: CDR1 MNHEY, CDR2 SVGAGI. There are 12 residues in the CDR3. The CDR3 spells CASSYPSSQGTF. The CDR3 DNA is TGTGCCAGCAGTTACCCGTCCTCACAGGGGACCTTC.

V is TRBV5-1 and J is TRBJ2-1, with TRBD2 identical over 10 bases. This CDR3 comprises 15 residues. V was clipped by 4 bases and J by 7 bases; unmatched bases: 8. The germline gives CDR1 SGHRS, CDR2 YFSETQ. In DNA form, the CDR3 reads TGCGCCAGCAGCCTACGGACTAGCGGTAAAAATGAGCAGTTCTTC. Encoded protein: CASSLRTSGKNEQFF.

This clone was found a few times. V usage is TRBV4-1 and J usage is TRBJ2-7, with D uncertain. The V and J ends lost 0 bases and 2 bases respectively, with 14 bases between them. This CDR3 is built from 16 residues. Germline-derived CDR1 and CDR2 are MGHRA and YSYEKL. Here the CDR3 DNA reads TGCGCCAGCAGCCAAGATCGGGTTGAGTTTGCCTACGAGCAGTACTTC. This codes for CASSQDRVEFAYEQYF.